This TCR beta chain was sequenced during a study of OX40 agonist ivuxolimab in advanced cancers. For the study at large: Past anti-PD-1, anti-PD-L1 or anti-CTLA-4 therapy was accepted, and 40% to 50% had received some. Patients achieving partial responses numbered three: one hepatocellular carcinoma case and two cutaneous melanoma cases. Findings and caveats of the study: Averaging showed that CD8+ T cells had more expanded clones than CD4+ did. Both CD4+ and CD8+ T cell populations in blood had undergone clonal expansion by week 6 at 0.1 to 3.0 mg/kg.

Remarks on this clone: Its antigen is unidentified.

Germline loops: CDR1 MNHEY, CDR2 SMNVEV (reference sequence). The CDR3 extends over 13 amino acids. J gave up 10 bases and V 4 bases, and 8 bases lay outside the gene matches. TCRdb keeps only in-frame clones here, not all; method: immunoSEQ multiplex PCR. Counted here are some 94,000 clones, under 95% occurring once; the ten biggest clones make up about 3.4%. V is TRBV27 and J is TRBJ1-1; 8 positions match TRBD1. The sample was CD4+ or CD8+ T cells sorted from blood, taken in a trial of the OX40 agonist ivuxolimab. The origin of this receptor is an adult with an advanced solid tumor such as melanoma, head and neck, liver or kidney cancer. CDR3 in amino acids: CASSSSTGAGAFF. The CDR3 coding sequence is TGTGCCAGCAGTTCATCGACAGGGGCAGGAGCTTTCTTT.